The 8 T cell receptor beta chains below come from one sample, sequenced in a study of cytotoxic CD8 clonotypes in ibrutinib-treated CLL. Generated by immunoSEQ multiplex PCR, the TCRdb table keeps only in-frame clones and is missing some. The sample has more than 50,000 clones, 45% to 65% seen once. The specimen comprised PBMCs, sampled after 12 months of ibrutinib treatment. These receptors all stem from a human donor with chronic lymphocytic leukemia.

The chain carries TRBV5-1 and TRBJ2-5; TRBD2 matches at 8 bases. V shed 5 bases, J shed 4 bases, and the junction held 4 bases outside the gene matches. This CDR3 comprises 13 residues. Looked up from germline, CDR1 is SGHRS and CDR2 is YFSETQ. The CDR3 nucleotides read TGCGCCAGCAGATCTCTAGCGGGAGAGACCCAGTACTTC. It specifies CASRSLAGETQYF. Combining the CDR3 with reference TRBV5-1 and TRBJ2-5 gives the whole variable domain KAGVTQTPRYLIKTRGQQVTLSCSPISGHRSVSWYQQTPGQGLQFLFEYFSETQRNKGNFPGRFSGRQFSNSRSEMNVSTLELGDSALYLCASRSLAGETQYFGPGTRLLVL.

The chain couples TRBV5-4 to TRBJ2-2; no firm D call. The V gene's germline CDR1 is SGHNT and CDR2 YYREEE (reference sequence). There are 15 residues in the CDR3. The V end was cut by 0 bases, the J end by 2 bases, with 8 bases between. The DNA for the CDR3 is TGTGCCAGCAGCTTGGATACTCTTAACACCGGGGAGCTGTTTTTT. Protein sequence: CASSLDTLNTGELFF.

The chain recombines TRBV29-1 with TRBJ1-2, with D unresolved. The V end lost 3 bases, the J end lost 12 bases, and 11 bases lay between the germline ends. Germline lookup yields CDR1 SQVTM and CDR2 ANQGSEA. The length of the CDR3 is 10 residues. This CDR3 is CSVDKGGDTF. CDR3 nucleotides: TGCAGCGTTGATAAGGGAGGAGACACCTTC.

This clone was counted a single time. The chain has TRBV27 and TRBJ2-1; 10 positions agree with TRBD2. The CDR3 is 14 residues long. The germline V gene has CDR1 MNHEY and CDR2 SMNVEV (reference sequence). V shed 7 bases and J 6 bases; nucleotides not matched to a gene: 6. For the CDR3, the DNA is TGTGCCAGCACCCCTGTAGCGGGAGGCAATGAGCAGTTCTTC. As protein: CASTPVAGGNEQFF.

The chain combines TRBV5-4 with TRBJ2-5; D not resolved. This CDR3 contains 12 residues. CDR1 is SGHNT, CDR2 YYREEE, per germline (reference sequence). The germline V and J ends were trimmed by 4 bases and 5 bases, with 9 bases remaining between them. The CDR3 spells CASSRLGETQYF. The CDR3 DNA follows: TGTGCCAGCAGCCGGCTGGGCGAGACCCAGTACTTC.

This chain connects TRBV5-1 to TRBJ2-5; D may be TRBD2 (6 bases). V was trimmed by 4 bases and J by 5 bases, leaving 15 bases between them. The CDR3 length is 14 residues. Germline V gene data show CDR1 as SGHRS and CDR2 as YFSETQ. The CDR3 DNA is TGCGCCAGCAGCGGGGAGGTGGGTCCGGAGACCCAGTACTTC. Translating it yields CASSGEVGPETQYF.

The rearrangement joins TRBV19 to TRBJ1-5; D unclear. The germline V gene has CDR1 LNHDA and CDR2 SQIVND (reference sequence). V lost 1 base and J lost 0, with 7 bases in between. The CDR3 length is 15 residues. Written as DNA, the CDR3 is TGTGCCAGTAGTATAGTGGGCAATAGCAATCAGCCCCAGCATTTT. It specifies CASSIVGNSNQPQHF. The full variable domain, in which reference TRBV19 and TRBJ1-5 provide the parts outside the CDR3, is DGGITQSPKYLFRKEGQNVTLSCEQNLNHDAMYWYRQDPGQGLRLIYYSQIVNDFQKGDIAEGYSVSREKKESFPLTVTSAQKNPTAFYLCASSIVGNSNQPQHFGDGTRLSIL.

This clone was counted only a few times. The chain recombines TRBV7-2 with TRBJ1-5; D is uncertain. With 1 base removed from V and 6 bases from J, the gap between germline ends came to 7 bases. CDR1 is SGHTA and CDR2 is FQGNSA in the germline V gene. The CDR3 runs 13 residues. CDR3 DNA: TGTGCCAGCAGCTTAGGGGAGGTTCAGCCCCAGCATTTT. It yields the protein CASSLGEVQPQHF.